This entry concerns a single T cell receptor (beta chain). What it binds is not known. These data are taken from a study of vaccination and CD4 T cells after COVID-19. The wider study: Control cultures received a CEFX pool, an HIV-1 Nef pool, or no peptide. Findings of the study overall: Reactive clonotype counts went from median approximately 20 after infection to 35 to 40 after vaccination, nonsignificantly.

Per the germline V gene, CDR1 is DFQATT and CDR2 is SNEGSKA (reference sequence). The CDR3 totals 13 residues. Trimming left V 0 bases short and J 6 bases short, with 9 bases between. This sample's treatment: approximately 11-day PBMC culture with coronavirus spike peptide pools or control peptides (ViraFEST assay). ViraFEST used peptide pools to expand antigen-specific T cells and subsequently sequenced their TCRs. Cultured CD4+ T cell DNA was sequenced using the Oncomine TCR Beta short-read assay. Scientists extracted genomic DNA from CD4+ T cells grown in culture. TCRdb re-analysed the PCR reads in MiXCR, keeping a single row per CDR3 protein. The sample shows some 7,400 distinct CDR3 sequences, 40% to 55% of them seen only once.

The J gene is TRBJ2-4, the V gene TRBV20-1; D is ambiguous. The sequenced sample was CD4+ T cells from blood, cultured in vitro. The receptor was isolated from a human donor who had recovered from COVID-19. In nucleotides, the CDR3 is TGCAGTGCTAGAGAAAGTACAGTAAACATTCAGTACTTC. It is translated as CSARESTVNIQYF.